This T cell receptor (beta chain) derives from a study of graft-versus-host responses after intestinal transplantation. Whole-study context: Every transplant recipient was induced with anti-thymocyte globulin, then maintained on tacrolimus and steroids for about three years. Study-level results: Peak levels of circulating GvH clones tracked with early post-transplant HvG declines. GvH clones turned up in recipient marrow; some had shown up first in ileum or blood.

Method: immunoSEQ multiplex PCR; TCRdb's copy keeps in-frame clones and lacks some. Of about 88,000 clones listed, 80% to 95% are singletons. The CDR3 consists of 16 residues. Germline lookup yields CDR1 MNHEY and CDR2 SVGAGI. The V end was cut by 4 bases, the J end by 3 bases, with 16 bases between. Note on this clone: Its antigen remains unknown.

The sample was unstimulated CD4+ T cells sorted from spleen or lymph node cells, taken before transplant. This TCR derives from a human donor who was the organ donor for an intestinal transplant. The chain joins TRBV6-5 to TRBJ2-1; tentatively, D is TRBD2 (6 bases). As DNA, the CDR3 is TGTGCCAGCAGTTCGCGCCTTAGCGGAGTCTACAATGAGCAGTTCTTC. It is translated as CASSSRLSGVYNEQFF.